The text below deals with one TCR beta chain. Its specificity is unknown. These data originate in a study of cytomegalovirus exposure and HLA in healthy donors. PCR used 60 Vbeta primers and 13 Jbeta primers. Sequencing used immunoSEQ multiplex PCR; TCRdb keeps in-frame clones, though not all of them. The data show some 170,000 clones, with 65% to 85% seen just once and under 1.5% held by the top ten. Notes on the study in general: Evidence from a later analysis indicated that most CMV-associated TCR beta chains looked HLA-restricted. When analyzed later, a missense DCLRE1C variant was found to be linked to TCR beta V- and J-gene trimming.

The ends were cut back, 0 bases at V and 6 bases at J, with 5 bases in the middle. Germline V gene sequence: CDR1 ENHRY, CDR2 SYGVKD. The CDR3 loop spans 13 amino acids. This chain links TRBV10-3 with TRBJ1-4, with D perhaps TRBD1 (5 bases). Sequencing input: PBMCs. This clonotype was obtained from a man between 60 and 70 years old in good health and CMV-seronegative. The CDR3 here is CAISESGDEKLFF. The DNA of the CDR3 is TGTGCCATCAGTGAGTCAGGGGATGAAAAACTGTTTTTT.